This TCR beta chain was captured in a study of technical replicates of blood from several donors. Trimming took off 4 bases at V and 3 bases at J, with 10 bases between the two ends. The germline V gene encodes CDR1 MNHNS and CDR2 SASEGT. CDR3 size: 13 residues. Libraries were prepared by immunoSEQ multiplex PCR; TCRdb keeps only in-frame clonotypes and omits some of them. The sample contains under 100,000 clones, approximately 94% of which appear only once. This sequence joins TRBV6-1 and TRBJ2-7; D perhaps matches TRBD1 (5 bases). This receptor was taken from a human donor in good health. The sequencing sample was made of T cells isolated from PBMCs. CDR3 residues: CASSADIDYEQYF. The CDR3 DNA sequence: TGTGCCAGCAGTGCGGACATAGACTACGAGCAGTACTTC.